The clone carrying this T cell receptor beta chain qualifies as medium-sized. Its specificity is not known. This entry belongs to a study of circulating CD8 cells and anti-PD-1 response in melanoma. About the research overall: Response groups: complete/partial responders versus stable/progressive non-responders.

V dropped 5 bases and J dropped 3 bases, with 14 bases sitting between them. From germline, CDR1 is MNHEY and CDR2 SMNVEV (reference sequence). CDR3 length: 14 residues. From live CD3+CD8+TCRalphabeta+ cells, four PD-1 and/or TIGIT subsets were sorted. General study findings and limits: Peptide assays on expanded sorted subsets replaced tumor-based reactivity testing. Patients included both untreated and previously treated individuals. Diversity ranked highest in DNEG and lowest in TIGIT subsets.

The QIAseq Immune Repertoire TCR panel built the libraries from roughly 15 ng of total RNA. TCRdb reanalysed the reads using MiXCR and keeps one entry per CDR3 protein. The sample includes about 720 distinct CDR3 sequences, around 7.7% of them seen just once. V is TRBV27 and J is TRBJ2-7; weak D call: TRBD2 (5 bases). Specimen: CD8+ T cells from PBMCs, collected at baseline or after one month of anti-PD-1 therapy (not recorded which). The TCR comes from a human donor with melanoma. The CDR3 protein is CASSPYSGIYEQYF. CDR3 DNA sequence: TGTGCCAGCAGTCCCTACTCGGGGATCTACGAGCAGTACTTC.